The clone carrying this TCR beta chain was counted many times. Its antigen is unidentified. The sample comes from a study of T cells in Graves' hyperthyroidism and ophthalmopathy. The investigators amplified TCR beta CDR3 regions from RNA transcripts. An initial round of RT-PCR targeting the TCR CDR3 relied on the HTBI primer set. A single record per CDR3 protein comes from TCRdb applying MiXCR to the multiplex PCR reads. Among around 620,000 distinct CDR3 sequences listed, 12% to 15% were seen once. Trimming took off 0 bases at V and 6 bases at J, with 10 bases between the two ends. Germline loops: CDR1 SGHTA, CDR2 FQGTGA. The CDR3 spans 14 residues. Study-wide points: Researchers found most expanded thyroid clonotypes above 0.001 in blood as well. A median approximately 6.8 months before onset, the model predicted ophthalmopathy.

Clinical Activity Scores of at least 3, NOSPECS grades of at least 4 and durations under 3 months characterized ophthalmopathy patients. Exclusion of a patient resulted from uncontrolled infection, other autoimmune disease, pregnancy or lactation. Input material: blood. This sequence was found in a woman between 18 and 29 years old with Graves' ophthalmopathy. This chain joins TRBV7-3 and TRBJ2-3; D tentatively fits TRBD1 or TRBD2 (5 bases each). The CDR3 is CASSLTGGADTQYF. The CDR3 DNA is TGTGCCAGCAGCTTAACTGGGGGAGCGGATACGCAGTATTTT.